The 18 T cell receptor beta chains in this list originate from one sample, sequenced in a study of T cells after posttransplantation cyclophosphamide. Treatment was busulfan-fludarabine conditioning, a marrow graft, and cyclophosphamide on days +3 and +4. Libraries were prepared by immunoSEQ multiplex PCR; TCRdb keeps only in-frame clonotypes and omits some of them. The data show roughly 12,000 clones, 85% to 95% seen once. The starting material was PBMCs, obtained after allogeneic stem cell transplant with posttransplant cyclophosphamide. These receptors were taken from a female patient between 30 and 39 years old who received an allogeneic stem cell transplant from an unrelated donor, was CMV-positive, and had no GVHD. Part of the T cells may come from the graft donor.

The chain joins TRBV7-3 to TRBJ1-1; possible D gene TRBD1, 5 bases. The CDR3 is 13 residues long. V was pared by 5 bases and J by 5 bases, with 12 bases between. Germline V lookup: CDR1 SGHTA, CDR2 FQGTGA. The CDR3 loop is CASSPTGGTEAFF. The CDR3 nucleotides are TGTGCCAGCAGCCCAACTGGGGGGACTGAAGCTTTCTTT.

V and J are TRBV4-2 and TRBJ1-6; TRBD1 is a possible D gene (6 bases). The ends were cut back, 2 bases at V and 5 bases at J, with 16 bases in the middle. The CDR3 spans 17 residues. CDR1 and CDR2 from the germline V gene are LGHNA and YNFKEQ. In DNA form, the CDR3 reads TGTGCCAGCAGCCAAACCAGGGGTTTTCATAATAATTCACCCCTCCACTTT. The encoded protein is CASSQTRGFHNNSPLHF.

This chain links TRBV5-1 with TRBJ2-4, with a tentative D call TRBD1 (7 bases). This CDR3 comprises 17 residues. The ends were cut back, 4 bases at V and 0 bases at J, with 17 bases in the middle. Germline V gene data show CDR1 as SGHRS and CDR2 as YFSETQ. CDR3 residues: CASSQSRGDLAKNIQYF. As DNA, the CDR3 is TGCGCCAGCAGCCAGTCCAGGGGGGACTTAGCCAAAAACATTCAGTACTTC.

The rearrangement joins TRBV6-1 to TRBJ2-5, with 9 bases fitting TRBD1. The CDR3 is 15 residues long. Unmatched junction bases numbered 3, after V lost 0 bases and J lost 4 bases. Germline V lookup: CDR1 MNHNS, CDR2 SASEGT. The CDR3 protein is CASSEADRGRETQYF. CDR3 DNA: TGTGCCAGCAGTGAAGCAGACAGGGGGAGAGAGACCCAGTACTTC.

The chain is built from TRBV5-1 and TRBJ2-7; 8 positions agree with TRBD2. Trimming took 1 base from V and 7 from J; bases not matched to a gene: 10. The CDR3 covers 15 residues. Germline V gene lookup returns CDR1 SGHRS and CDR2 YFSETQ. Written as DNA, the CDR3 is TGCGCCAGCAGCTTGAATGCGGGGGGCCTTGGGGAGCAGTACTTC. It encodes CASSLNAGGLGEQYF. The full variable domain, its missing parts supplied by reference TRBV5-1 and TRBJ2-7, is KAGVTQTPRYLIKTRGQQVTLSCSPISGHRSVSWYQQTPGQGLQFLFEYFSETQRNKGNFPGRFSGRQFSNSRSEMNVSTLELGDSALYLCASSLNAGGLGEQYFGPGTRLTVT.

V gene TRBV7-9 combines with J gene TRBJ1-1, with D hard to call. CDR3 length: 12 residues. With 2 bases removed from V and 4 bases from J, the gap between germline ends came to 5 bases. The germline CDR1 and CDR2 sequences are SEHNR and FQNEAQ (reference sequence). The CDR3 here is CASSLIGTEAFF. DNA for the CDR3: TGTGCCAGCAGCTTAATCGGCACTGAAGCTTTCTTT.

V gene TRBV19 combines with J gene TRBJ2-7; no clear D gene. Germline CDR1 LNHDA, CDR2 SQIVND (reference sequence). The CDR3 totals 12 residues. Trimming stripped 7 bases from V and 5 bases from J, with 12 bases between. CDR3 in amino acids: CASTNEVDEQYF. The CDR3 bases are TGTGCCAGTACTAATGAGGTGGACGAGCAGTACTTC.

This clone was seen a handful of times. The chain recombines TRBV14 with TRBJ1-4, with TRBD1 matching over 8 bases. The CDR3 covers 17 residues. Per germline, CDR1 SGHDN and CDR2 FVKESK. V shed 1 base and J 8 bases; nucleotides not matched to a gene: 12. DNA for the CDR3: TGTGCCAGCAGCCAAGGGACAGGGAAGATACGGTGGGAAAAACTGTTTTTT. This gives the protein CASSQGTGKIRWEKLFF.

This clone was observed once. The chain joins TRBV30 to TRBJ1-2; TRBD1 might be the D (6 bases). V lost 4 bases and J lost 2, with 8 bases in between. Germline-derived CDR1 and CDR2 are GTSNPN and SVGIG (reference sequence). This CDR3 has 12 amino acids. CDR3: CAWNQGNYGYTF. The CDR3 DNA follows: TGTGCCTGGAACCAGGGGAACTATGGCTACACCTTC.

This clone was seen once. The gene calls are TRBV5-1 and TRBJ2-2; TRBD1 is a possible D gene (5 bases). Trimming took off 5 bases at V and 0 bases at J, with 17 bases between the two ends. CDR3 length: 17 residues. CDR1 is SGHRS, CDR2 YFSETQ, per germline. The CDR3 loop reads CASRYRVTASNTGELFF. The DNA for the CDR3 is TGCGCCAGCAGATATCGTGTGACAGCGTCGAACACCGGGGAGCTGTTTTTT.

V gene TRBV29-1 combines with J gene TRBJ2-7, with 9 nucleotides matching TRBD1. The V and J ends lost 6 bases and 3 bases, in that order; junction bases with no gene match: 6. The CDR3 totals 13 residues. Germline assignment: CDR1 SQVTM and CDR2 ANQGSEA. CDR3 sequence: CSVARDRVYEQYF. The CDR3 DNA follows: TGCAGCGTGGCCCGGGACAGGGTCTACGAGCAGTACTTC.

The genes are TRBV7-8 and TRBJ2-3, with 14 bases lining up with TRBD2. The CDR3 is made up of 19 amino acids. The germline gives CDR1 SGHVS, CDR2 FQNEAQ. Trimming at V came to 6 bases and at J to 4 bases, leaving 15 bases not matched to a gene. CDR3 coding DNA: TGTGCCAGCAGAGCCTCGACGAGACTAGCGGGAGGGCCACCAGATACGCAGTATTTT. Translating it yields CASRASTRLAGGPPDTQYF.

This clone was picked up one time. The rearrangement uses TRBV20-1 and TRBJ2-7; D unresolved. Germline V lookup: CDR1 DFQATT, CDR2 SNEGSKA (reference sequence). This CDR3 contains 11 residues. The V and J ends lost 0 bases and 3 bases respectively, with 3 bases between them. In DNA, the CDR3 is TGCAGTGCTAGAGACAGCTACGAGCAGTACTTC. This codes for CSARDSYEQYF.

This clone was picked up one time. The chain uses TRBV30 and TRBJ2-2, with 7 positions matching TRBD1. CDR3 length: 14 amino acids. V lost 4 bases and J lost 4; bases outside the gene matches: 6. Germline values: CDR1 GTSNPN, CDR2 SVGIG (reference sequence). The CDR3 bases are TGTGCCTGGAACCGACAGGGAAGCACCGGGGAGCTGTTTTTT. It yields the protein CAWNRQGSTGELFF.

The chain is built from TRBV9 and TRBJ1-2, with TRBD1 identical over 8 bases. In germline, CDR1 is SGDLS, CDR2 YYNGEE. V was clipped by 4 bases and J by 2 bases; unmatched bases: 1. The CDR3 has 13 amino acids. In nucleotides, the CDR3 is TGTGCCAGCAGCCGACAGGGGAACTATGGCTACACCTTC. It translates to CASSRQGNYGYTF. The full variable domain, with the rest looked up from reference TRBV9 and TRBJ1-2, is DSGVTQTPKHLITATGQRVTLRCSPRSGDLSVYWYQQSLDQGLQFLIQYYNGEERAKGNILERFSAQQFPDLHSELNLSSLELGDSALYFCASSRQGNYGYTFGSGTRLTVV.

The chain recombines TRBV18 with TRBJ2-7; 8 bases fit TRBD2. Unmatched junction bases numbered 10, after V lost 3 bases and J lost 0 bases. CDR1 and CDR2 from the germline V gene are KGHSH and LQKENI. CDR3 length: 17 amino acids. This CDR3 reads CASSPITSGKSSYEQYF. The CDR3 DNA is TGTGCCAGCTCACCGATAACTAGCGGCAAATCCTCCTACGAGCAGTACTTC.

The CDR3 bases are TGTGCCAGTAGTACGGGACAGGGGACGGGCGAGCAGTACTTC. Residues: CASSTGQGTGEQYF. The chain links TRBV19 to TRBJ2-7, with 10 bases that match TRBD1. CDR1 and CDR2 (germline): LNHDA, SQIVND (reference sequence). V lost 4 bases, J lost 6 bases, and 6 bases stayed unmatched. The CDR3 is made up of 14 amino acids.

This clone was observed a single time. V usage is TRBV29-1 and J usage is TRBJ2-5, with a weak D call TRBD2 (6 bases). V was shortened by 6 bases and J by 2 bases, with 13 bases between the two germline ends. The V gene's germline CDR1 is SQVTM and CDR2 ANQGSEA. There are 13 residues in the CDR3. The CDR3 DNA sequence: TGCAGCGTGGAGGGACCGGAGCAAGAGACCCAGTACTTC. It is translated as CSVEGPEQETQYF.